A selection of T cell receptor beta chains follows, all from one sample in a study of shared clonotypes between healthy human individuals. Assay used: immunoSEQ multiplex PCR; TCRdb lists only in-frame clones, some missing. This sample yields a few million clones, of which approximately 92% are seen a single time; around 1.8% belongs to the top ten. The specimen was naive CD8+ T cells from PBMCs. All receptors come from a man younger than 35 in good health. Some clones in this sample may be carry-over from other donors' samples. Both conserved end residues are part of each CDR3. A D gene is named only where the DNA matches it firmly. Rows give clone size only sometimes, using once, few, many, or a class for an expanded clone.

V: TRBV15; J: TRBJ2-1; size: .; D: .; CDR3: CATSRDLRSEGEHEQFF; DNA: TGTGCCACCAGCAGAGATTTGCGTAGCGAGGGGGAGCATGAGCAGTTCTTC
V: TRBV5-4; J: TRBJ2-2; size: .; D: .; CDR3: CASSLVAGELFF; DNA: TGTGCCAGCAGCTTGGTCGCCGGGGAGCTGTTTTTT
V: TRBV7-9; J: TRBJ2-7; size: .; D: .; CDR3: CASSPIRDEQYF; DNA: TGTGCCAGCAGCCCGATTCGAGACGAGCAGTACTTC
V: TRBV9; J: TRBJ2-7; size: .; D: TRBD1; CDR3: CASSMSRGQGASYEQYF; DNA: TGTGCCAGCAGCATGAGCCGGGGACAGGGAGCCTCCTACGAGCAGTACTTC
V: TRBV4-3; J: TRBJ2-1; size: .; D: TRBD2; CDR3: CASSQAWTSGTHPYNEQFF; DNA: TGCGCCAGCAGCCAAGCCTGGACTAGCGGGACCCATCCCTACAATGAGCAGTTCTTC
V: TRBV29-1; J: TRBJ2-7; size: .; D: .; CDR3: CSVLVGGSYEQYF; DNA: TGCAGCGTTTTGGTCGGCGGCTCCTACGAGCAGTACTTC
V: TRBV30; J: TRBJ2-1; size: .; D: TRBD2; CDR3: CAWTHRLAGGGEQFF; DNA: TGTGCCTGGACCCATAGGCTAGCGGGAGGGGGTGAGCAGTTCTTC
V: TRBV9; J: TRBJ2-1; size: .; D: .; CDR3: CASSVVGGGNEQFF; DNA: TGTGCCAGCAGCGTAGTTGGTGGGGGCAATGAGCAGTTCTTC
V: TRBV9; J: TRBJ2-2; size: .; D: .; CDR3: CASRGATGELFF; DNA: TGTGCCAGCAGAGGGGCCACCGGGGAGCTGTTTTTT
V: TRBV7-8; J: TRBJ2-1; size: .; D: .; CDR3: CASSQTVIAVNEQFF; DNA: TGTGCCAGCAGCCAGACAGTAATAGCGGTCAATGAGCAGTTCTTC
V: TRBV7-9; J: TRBJ1-4; size: .; D: TRBD1; CDR3: CASSLTGGHEKLFF; DNA: TGTGCCAGCAGCCTGACAGGGGGCCACGAAAAACTGTTTTTT
V: TRBV19; J: TRBJ1-5; size: .; D: TRBD1; CDR3: CASSTGTDIWPQHF; DNA: TGTGCCAGTAGTACCGGGACAGACATATGGCCCCAGCATTTT
V: TRBV29-1; J: TRBJ1-2; size: .; D: .; CDR3: CSVPGKDGYTF; DNA: TGCAGCGTCCCAGGGAAAGATGGCTACACCTTC
V: TRBV6-5; J: TRBJ1-2; size: once; D: .; CDR3: CASSSGWVNYGYTF; DNA: TGTGCCAGCAGCTCAGGTTGGGTTAACTATGGCTACACCTTC
V: TRBV23-1; J: TRBJ1-1; size: .; D: TRBD1; CDR3: CASSQSAPTGVTEAFF; DNA: TGCGCCAGCAGTCAATCGGCCCCGACAGGGGTCACTGAAGCTTTCTTT
V: TRBV29-1; J: TRBJ1-1; size: .; D: .; CDR3: CSVLGNEAFF; DNA: TGCAGCGTTCTCGGTAATGAAGCTTTCTTT
V: TRBV6-5; J: TRBJ1-1; size: .; D: .; CDR3: CASSYGQVIGNTEAFF; DNA: TGTGCCAGCAGTTACGGGCAGGTTATAGGGAACACTGAAGCTTTCTTT
V: TRBV27; J: TRBJ2-3; size: .; D: .; CDR3: CASSLFQDADTQYF; DNA: TGTGCCAGCAGTTTATTTCAGGACGCCGATACGCAGTATTTT
V: TRBV9; J: TRBJ2-5; size: once; D: TRBD2; CDR3: CASSHGSWTSGRAGQETQYF; DNA: TGTGCCAGCAGCCACGGATCTTGGACTAGCGGGAGGGCCGGCCAAGAGACCCAGTACTTC
V: TRBV9; J: TRBJ2-7; size: once; D: .; CDR3: CASSVGSGPISYEQYF; DNA: TGTGCCAGCAGCGTAGGATCCGGGCCGATCTCCTACGAGCAGTACTTC
V: TRBV5-6; J: TRBJ2-7; size: once; D: TRBD2; CDR3: CASSVLAGGKSYEQYF; DNA: TGTGCCAGCAGCGTCCTAGCGGGAGGAAAATCCTACGAGCAGTACTTC
V: TRBV29-1; J: TRBJ2-1; size: .; D: TRBD2; CDR3: CSASGMGLAGYNEQFF; DNA: TGCAGCGCATCAGGGATGGGACTAGCGGGCTACAATGAGCAGTTCTTC